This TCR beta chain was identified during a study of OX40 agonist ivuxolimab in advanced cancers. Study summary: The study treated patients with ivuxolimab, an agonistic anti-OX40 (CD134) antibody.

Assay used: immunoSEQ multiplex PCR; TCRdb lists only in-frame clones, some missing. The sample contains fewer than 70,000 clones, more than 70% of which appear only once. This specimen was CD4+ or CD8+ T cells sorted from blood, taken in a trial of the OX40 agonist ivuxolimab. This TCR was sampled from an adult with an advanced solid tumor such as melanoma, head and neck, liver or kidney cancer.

CDR3 in DNA: TGTGCCACCAGCAGAGATAGCGGACAGGGGAAAGCTTTCTTT. This translates into CATSRDSGQGKAFF. The V gene is TRBV15, the J gene TRBJ1-1; TRBD1 matches at 9 bases. The CDR3 contains 14 residues. The V segment lost 0 bases and the J segment 9 bases; nucleotides outside the gene matches: 5. Germline values: CDR1 LNHNV, CDR2 YYDKDF (reference sequence).